The 30 T cell receptor beta chains below were found in one sample sequenced in a study of Ad26.COV2.S vaccination and SARS-CoV-2 variants (dated by TCRdb to the early 2020s). The library came from the immunoSEQ multiplex PCR assay. TCRdb retrieved this table from immuneACCESS and kept in-frame rearrangements only. Not all clones are present; in checked studies, unresolved V genes account for under half, and no reason is known for the remainder. Across this sample there are about 390,000 clones, with roughly 90% seen only once. The ten top clones hold more than 1.5% of the sample. According to the study, the label for this sample's treatment or condition signals: 15 to 20 received Ad26.COV2.S at low or high dose, single or two shots; roughly five received placebo; per-sample allocation not given. For vaccine and placebo recipients, repertoires were sequenced using samples collected on day 63 after the first injection.

This specimen was peripheral blood, taken in a trial of Ad26.COV2.S vaccine versus placebo. All receptors come from a person aged 18 to 65 who received the Ad26.COV2.S COVID-19 vaccine or a placebo.

The chain has TRBV7-8 and TRBJ1-4, with 9 positions matching TRBD1. Looked up from germline, CDR1 is SGHVS and CDR2 is FQNEAQ. The length of the CDR3 is 15 residues. Trimming took 1 base from V and 7 from J; bases not matched to a gene: 4. The CDR3 loop reads CASSLVLTGGEKLFF. The CDR3, as DNA: TGTGCCAGCAGCTTAGTATTGACAGGGGGTGAAAAACTGTTTTTT.

The chain has TRBV2 and TRBJ1-5, with no clear D. V lost 8 bases, J lost 4 bases, and 12 bases lay in between. The CDR3 covers 13 residues. Germline V gene data show CDR1 as SNHLY and CDR2 as FYNNEI. The CDR3: CASLPSRNQPQHF. In DNA form, the CDR3 reads TGTGCCAGCTTACCCAGCAGGAATCAGCCCCAGCATTTT.

This chain links TRBV6-5 with TRBJ1-1; D not resolved. CDR1 is MNHEY, CDR2 SVGAGI, per germline. The CDR3 is made up of 13 amino acids. Trimming took off 6 bases at V and 1 base at J, with 9 bases between the two ends. CDR3 in amino acids: CASRRAGNTEAFF. Written as DNA, the CDR3 is TGTGCCAGCAGAAGGGCAGGGAACACTGAAGCTTTCTTT.

The chain uses TRBV6-5 and TRBJ1-2; D is possibly TRBD1 (6 bases). Deletions cut 5 bases from V and 5 bases from J, with 15 bases between. The CDR3 sequence is 14 residues long. Germline values: CDR1 MNHEY, CDR2 SVGAGI. In nucleotides, the CDR3 is TGTGCCAGCAGTCCCGTTAACAGGGAGTATGGCTACACCTTC. The encoded protein is CASSPVNREYGYTF.

The chain has TRBV19 and TRBJ1-5, with 7 bases matching TRBD1. The CDR3 contains 15 residues. Trimming removed 6 bases from V and 1 base from J; junction bases left unmatched: 6. Germline V gene sequence: CDR1 LNHDA, CDR2 SQIVND (reference sequence). CDR3 sequence reads: CASRLGQASNQPQHF. DNA for the CDR3: TGTGCCAGTAGACTAGGACAGGCAAGCAATCAGCCCCAGCATTTT.

V gene TRBV10-1 combines with J gene TRBJ2-5; 9 nucleotides agree with TRBD1. CDR1 and CDR2 (germline): WNHNN, SYGVQD (reference sequence). V shed 4 bases and J 0 bases; nucleotides not matched to a gene: 9. CDR3 length: 17 amino acids. CDR3 sequence (DNA): TGCGCCAGCAGTGTGGACAGGGGTTACCAGTACCAAGAGACCCAGTACTTC. The encoded protein is CASSVDRGYQYQETQYF.

The chain links TRBV11-2 to TRBJ2-7, with a possible D match to TRBD2 (5 bases). Trimming removed 5 bases from V and 3 bases from J, with 23 bases in between. Looked up from germline, CDR1 is SGHAT and CDR2 is FQNNGV. CDR3 length: 17 residues. As DNA, the CDR3 is TGTGCCAGCAGCCCAATAGCGAAGGGAATCCTCGTCTACGAGCAGTACTTC. Translated: CASSPIAKGILVYEQYF.

V usage is TRBV27 and J usage is TRBJ2-6, with a possible D match to TRBD1 (6 bases). Germline V gene sequence: CDR1 MNHEY, CDR2 SMNVEV (reference sequence). V lost 0 bases, J lost 0 bases, and 9 bases lay in between. The CDR3 extends over 17 amino acids. For the CDR3, the DNA is TGTGCCAGCAGTTTATCGGGACAAATCTCTGGGGCCAACGTCCTGACTTTC. It codes for CASSLSGQISGANVLTF. The complete variable domain, with remaining parts taken from reference TRBV27 and TRBJ2-6, reads EAQVTQNPRYLITVTGKKLTVTCSQNMNHEYMSWYRQDPGLGLRQIYYSMNVEVTDKGDVPEGYKVSRKEKRNFPLILESPSPNQTSLYFCASSLSGQISGANVLTFGAGSRLTVL.

J is TRBJ2-7 and V is TRBV6-2 or TRBV6-3, with D possibly being TRBD1 (6 bases). CDR1 MNHEY and CDR2 SVGEGT come from the germline V gene. There are 14 residues in the CDR3. Trimming took 5 bases from V and 2 from J, leaving 13 bases between them. CDR3 bases: TGTGCCAGCAGTAAGTTGGGGGCGGCCTACGAGCAGTACTTC. It translates to CASSKLGAAYEQYF.

The chain employs TRBV28 and TRBJ1-1; D is unresolved. In germline, CDR1 is MDHEN, CDR2 SYDVKM. The CDR3 spans 12 residues. With 3 bases removed from V and 3 bases from J, the gap between germline ends came to 5 bases. The CDR3 bases are TGTGCCAGCAGTTTTTGGGACACTGAAGCTTTCTTT. It yields the protein CASSFWDTEAFF. Based on the CDR3 plus reference TRBV28 and TRBJ1-1, the full variable domain is DVKVTQSSRYLVKRTGEKVFLECVQDMDHENMFWYRQDPGLGLRLIYFSYDVKMKEKGDIPEGYSVSREKKERFSLILESASTNQTSMYLCASSFWDTEAFFGQGTRLTVV.

The V and J genes are TRBV14 and TRBJ2-1; TRBD2 matches at 7 bases. The CDR3 consists of 15 residues. Losses at the gene ends were 4 bases for V and 6 bases for J; bases not matched to a gene: 9. Germline CDR1 and CDR2: SGHDN and FVKESK. CDR3 sequence: CASSPFHGEGNEQFF. CDR3 DNA sequence: TGTGCCAGCAGCCCTTTTCATGGGGAGGGCAATGAGCAGTTCTTC.

This CDR3 is CASSLGTGVYNEQFF. CDR3 DNA sequence: TGTGCCAGCAGTTTAGGGACAGGGGTATACAATGAGCAGTTCTTC. The rearrangement uses TRBV28 and TRBJ2-1; 10 nucleotides line up with TRBD1. This CDR3 spans 15 amino acids. Germline V CDR1 and CDR2: MDHEN, SYDVKM. V was clipped by 2 bases and J by 4 bases; unmatched bases: 2.

V gene TRBV7-2 combines with J gene TRBJ2-7; tentatively, D is TRBD1 or TRBD2 (5 bases each). This CDR3 comprises 19 residues. V lost 0 bases and J 0 bases, leaving 21 bases between the germline ends. Germline CDR1 and CDR2: SGHTA and FQGNSA. The CDR3 reads CASSLAGFGTDLSSYEQYF. CDR3 DNA sequence: TGTGCCAGCAGCTTAGCAGGTTTCGGGACGGACTTAAGCTCCTACGAGCAGTACTTC.

The V gene is TRBV12-2, the J gene TRBJ2-7; the D call TRBD2 from the table was never checked on the DNA. TRBV12-2 has pseudogene status. This CDR3 region has 20 residues. CDR3 amino acids: CASRCGMTSGGTHMIYEQYF. CDR3 DNA: TGTGCAAGTCGCTGCGGAATGACTAGCGGGGGGACCCATATGATCTACGAGCAGTACTTC.

The chain couples TRBV5-4 to TRBJ2-2; 10 bases match TRBD2. V shed 3 bases and J 1 base; nucleotides not matched to a gene: 12. The CDR3 is made up of 19 amino acids. Germline CDR1 reads SGHNT; CDR2 reads YYREEE (reference sequence). CDR3 in amino acids: CASSSKRGGSSENTGELFF. DNA for the CDR3: TGTGCCAGCAGCTCCAAGCGGGGGGGGTCTTCGGAGAACACCGGGGAGCTGTTTTTT.

The CDR3 DNA reads TGTGCCAGTAGTATCCGGGAAGGGCAGGCGATGAACACTGAAGCTTTCTTT. Amino acid sequence: CASSIREGQAMNTEAFF. V gene TRBV19 combines with J gene TRBJ1-1; D is undetermined. The CDR3 sequence is 17 residues long. CDR1 is LNHDA, CDR2 SQIVND, per germline (reference sequence). V lost 3 bases to trimming and J lost 0 bases, with 17 bases between them.

The J gene is TRBJ1-6, the V gene TRBV2; a weak D match, TRBD1 (5 bases). Germline V gives CDR1 SNHLY, CDR2 FYNNEI. This CDR3 is 16 amino acids long. The germline V and J ends were trimmed by 7 bases and 9 bases, with 22 bases remaining between them. The CDR3 is CASNKRPGTVGSPLHF. The CDR3 DNA reads as TGTGCCAGCAACAAAAGACCCGGGACGGTGGGTTCACCCCTCCACTTT. Full variable domain (outside the CDR3, taken from reference TRBV2 and TRBJ1-6): EPEVTQTPSHQVTQMGQEVILRCVPISNHLYFYWYRQILGQKVEFLVSFYNNEISEKSEIFDDQFSVERPDGSNFTLKIRSTKLEDSAMYFCASNKRPGTVGSPLHFGNGTRLTVT.

CDR3: CASSLRPGIPISPLHF. In nucleotides, the CDR3 is TGCGCCAGCAGCCTTCGCCCGGGGATTCCTATTTCACCCCTCCACTTT. The V gene is TRBV4-1, the J gene TRBJ1-6; D not certain. This CDR3 spans 16 amino acids. V was cut by 4 bases and J by 9 bases, with 19 bases left in between. Germline CDR1 reads MGHRA; CDR2 reads YSYEKL.

This clone was seen once. The chain couples TRBV30 to TRBJ1-2; D gene unclear. Trimming pared 4 bases from V and 1 base from J, leaving 13 bases between. The germline V gene has CDR1 GTSNPN and CDR2 SVGIG (reference sequence). This CDR3 comprises 14 residues. The DNA for the CDR3 is TGTGCCTGGACTCCCCGGACTCTTAACTATGGCTACACCTTC. Its translation is CAWTPRTLNYGYTF.

This sequence joins TRBV28 and TRBJ1-3, with 7 bases matching TRBD1. The CDR3 is 19 amino acids. J gave up 0 bases and V 5 bases, and 16 bases lay outside the gene matches. The V gene's germline CDR1 is MDHEN and CDR2 SYDVKM. CDR3 sequence (DNA): TGTGCCAGCAGTCTGTCACCCCGGGGACAGACATTCTCTGGAAACACCATATATTTT. Amino acids: CASSLSPRGQTFSGNTIYF.

The V gene is TRBV9, the J gene TRBJ2-7; D possibly corresponds to TRBD1 (5 bases). The CDR3 is 14 residues long. Between the trimmed V and J ends, which lost 0 bases and 2 bases, there was a span of 9 bases. The germline V gene encodes CDR1 SGDLS and CDR2 YYNGEE. The CDR3 loop is CASSVGLGAYEQYF. The DNA of the CDR3 is TGTGCCAGCAGCGTAGGGTTAGGGGCCTACGAGCAGTACTTC.

CDR3 bases: TGCAGCTTTCCCTTACTCCGGGACAAGCTCTACGAGCAGTACTTC. Its protein is CSFPLLRDKLYEQYF. V and J are TRBV29-1 and TRBJ2-7; a weak D match, TRBD1 (6 bases). The CDR3 length is 15 residues. Trimming removed 8 bases at V and 3 bases at J, with 23 bases between. Germline loops: CDR1 SQVTM, CDR2 ANQGSEA.

CDR3 sequence reads: CASSLGIHDLFNSPLHF. The CDR3 DNA reads as TGTGCCAGCAGTTTAGGTATCCACGACCTTTTCAATTCACCCCTCCACTTT. The chain couples TRBV28 to TRBJ1-6; D remains ambiguous. V was shortened by 2 bases and J by 7 bases, with 18 bases between the two germline ends. Germline V CDR1 and CDR2: MDHEN, SYDVKM. The CDR3 contains 17 residues. Variable domain in full (rest from reference TRBV28 and TRBJ1-6): DVKVTQSSRYLVKRTGEKVFLECVQDMDHENMFWYRQDPGLGLRLIYFSYDVKMKEKGDIPEGYSVSREKKERFSLILESASTNQTSMYLCASSLGIHDLFNSPLHFGNGTRLTVT.

CDR3 amino acids: CASSPNRGQYNEQFF. In DNA form, the CDR3 reads TGTGCCAGCAGCCCCAACAGGGGTCAATACAATGAGCAGTTCTTC. This chain joins TRBV7-2 and TRBJ2-1, with 7 bases that match TRBD1. CDR1 SGHTA and CDR2 FQGNSA come from the germline V gene. CDR3 length: 15 residues. V dropped 5 bases and J dropped 4; count of bases not matched to a gene: 8. The full variable domain, in which reference TRBV7-2 and TRBJ2-1 provide the parts outside the CDR3, is GAGVSQSPSNKVTEKGKDVELRCDPISGHTALYWYRQSLGQGLEFLIYFQGNSAPDKSGLPSDRFSAERTGGSVSTLTIQRTQQEDSAVYLCASSPNRGQYNEQFFGPGTRLTVL.

The chain joins TRBV4-3 to TRBJ1-2; 11 positions match TRBD1. Germline loops: CDR1 LGHNA, CDR2 YSLEER. Trimming cost V 0 bases and J 8 bases; bases outside gene matches: 5. The CDR3 loop spans 15 amino acids. The CDR3 loop reads CASSQDSGQGAGYTF. The CDR3 bases are TGCGCCAGCAGCCAAGATTCCGGACAGGGGGCCGGCTACACCTTC.

The rearrangement uses TRBV19 and TRBJ1-5; D might be TRBD1 (6 bases). Germline values: CDR1 LNHDA, CDR2 SQIVND (reference sequence). V was clipped by 3 bases and J by 0 bases, with 15 bases between them. The CDR3 is 17 amino acids. The CDR3 nucleotides are TGTGCCAGTAGTATTGATAGTCGGGGGGCTAGCAATCAGCCCCAGCATTTT. Protein sequence: CASSIDSRGASNQPQHF.

The V and J genes are TRBV14 and TRBJ2-1; D may correspond to TRBD1 or TRBD2 (6 bases each). This CDR3 is built from 13 residues. Trimming pared 2 bases from V and 16 bases from J, leaving 18 bases between. Germline V lookup: CDR1 SGHDN, CDR2 FVKESK. The CDR3, as DNA: TGTGCCAGCAGCCAAACACTAGGGGGGCGTCACTTCTTC. Translating it yields CASSQTLGGRHFF. The variable domain in full, with the rest retrieved from reference TRBV14 and TRBJ2-1, is EAGVTQFPSHSVIEKGQTVTLRCDPISGHDNLYWYRRVMGKEIKFLLHFVKESKQDESGMPNNRFLAERTGGTYSTLKVQPAELEDSGVYFCASSQTLGGRHFFGPGTRLTVL.

With regard to this clone: Other DNA sequences in the sample encode the same CDR3. The chain joins TRBV7-2 to TRBJ2-1; unclear D gene. The CDR3 consists of 13 residues. The V gene's germline CDR1 is SGHTA and CDR2 FQGNSA. V lost 1 base and J lost 2, with 3 bases in between. CDR3 in DNA: TGTGCCAGCAGCTTAGGGGCCTACAATGAGCAGTTCTTC. It encodes CASSLGAYNEQFF.

This chain uses TRBV19 with TRBJ1-6; D may be TRBD1 (5 bases). Germline V gene sequence: CDR1 LNHDA, CDR2 SQIVND (reference sequence). Trimming pared 6 bases from V and 7 bases from J, leaving 13 bases between. This CDR3 has 14 residues. CDR3 bases: TGTGCCAGTAGCCCGGGACCCGGGAATTCACCCCTCCACTTT. Its translation: CASSPGPGNSPLHF. The entire variable domain, with the rest obtained from reference TRBV19 and TRBJ1-6, is as follows: DGGITQSPKYLFRKEGQNVTLSCEQNLNHDAMYWYRQDPGQGLRLIYYSQIVNDFQKGDIAEGYSVSREKKESFPLTVTSAQKNPTAFYLCASSPGPGNSPLHFGNGTRLTVT.

This clone was recorded once. The chain joins TRBV5-6 to TRBJ1-5, with 11 bases that match TRBD1. The germline CDR1 and CDR2 sequences are SGHDT and YYEEEE. This CDR3 comprises 14 residues. V lost 3 bases to trimming and J lost 7 bases; unmatched junction nucleotides: 3. CDR3 amino acids: CASSYGTGGQPQHF. The CDR3 coding sequence is TGTGCCAGCAGCTACGGGACAGGGGGGCAGCCCCAGCATTTT.